This T cell receptor beta chain emerged from a study of blood T cell repertoires in COVID-19. Study context: Spain, Italy and the United States supplied samples that represented acute and convalescent COVID-19.

Some clones are missing from TCRdb's copy, which holds only in-frame ones; the method was immunoSEQ multiplex PCR. The sample yields some 62,000 clones, roughly 76% seen once. The ends lost 3 bases at V and 6 bases at J; junction bases unmatched: 8. CDR1 MDHEN and CDR2 SYDVKM come from the germline V gene. The CDR3 runs 15 residues. Material for sequencing was peripheral blood. The gene calls are TRBV28 and TRBJ1-2; TRBD1 matches at 9 bases. The receptor's source is a human donor in a cohort sampled during active COVID-19. CDR3 bases: TGTGCCAGCAGTTTCCTTACACAGGGGGCGGATGGCTACACCTTC. It codes for CASSFLTQGADGYTF.